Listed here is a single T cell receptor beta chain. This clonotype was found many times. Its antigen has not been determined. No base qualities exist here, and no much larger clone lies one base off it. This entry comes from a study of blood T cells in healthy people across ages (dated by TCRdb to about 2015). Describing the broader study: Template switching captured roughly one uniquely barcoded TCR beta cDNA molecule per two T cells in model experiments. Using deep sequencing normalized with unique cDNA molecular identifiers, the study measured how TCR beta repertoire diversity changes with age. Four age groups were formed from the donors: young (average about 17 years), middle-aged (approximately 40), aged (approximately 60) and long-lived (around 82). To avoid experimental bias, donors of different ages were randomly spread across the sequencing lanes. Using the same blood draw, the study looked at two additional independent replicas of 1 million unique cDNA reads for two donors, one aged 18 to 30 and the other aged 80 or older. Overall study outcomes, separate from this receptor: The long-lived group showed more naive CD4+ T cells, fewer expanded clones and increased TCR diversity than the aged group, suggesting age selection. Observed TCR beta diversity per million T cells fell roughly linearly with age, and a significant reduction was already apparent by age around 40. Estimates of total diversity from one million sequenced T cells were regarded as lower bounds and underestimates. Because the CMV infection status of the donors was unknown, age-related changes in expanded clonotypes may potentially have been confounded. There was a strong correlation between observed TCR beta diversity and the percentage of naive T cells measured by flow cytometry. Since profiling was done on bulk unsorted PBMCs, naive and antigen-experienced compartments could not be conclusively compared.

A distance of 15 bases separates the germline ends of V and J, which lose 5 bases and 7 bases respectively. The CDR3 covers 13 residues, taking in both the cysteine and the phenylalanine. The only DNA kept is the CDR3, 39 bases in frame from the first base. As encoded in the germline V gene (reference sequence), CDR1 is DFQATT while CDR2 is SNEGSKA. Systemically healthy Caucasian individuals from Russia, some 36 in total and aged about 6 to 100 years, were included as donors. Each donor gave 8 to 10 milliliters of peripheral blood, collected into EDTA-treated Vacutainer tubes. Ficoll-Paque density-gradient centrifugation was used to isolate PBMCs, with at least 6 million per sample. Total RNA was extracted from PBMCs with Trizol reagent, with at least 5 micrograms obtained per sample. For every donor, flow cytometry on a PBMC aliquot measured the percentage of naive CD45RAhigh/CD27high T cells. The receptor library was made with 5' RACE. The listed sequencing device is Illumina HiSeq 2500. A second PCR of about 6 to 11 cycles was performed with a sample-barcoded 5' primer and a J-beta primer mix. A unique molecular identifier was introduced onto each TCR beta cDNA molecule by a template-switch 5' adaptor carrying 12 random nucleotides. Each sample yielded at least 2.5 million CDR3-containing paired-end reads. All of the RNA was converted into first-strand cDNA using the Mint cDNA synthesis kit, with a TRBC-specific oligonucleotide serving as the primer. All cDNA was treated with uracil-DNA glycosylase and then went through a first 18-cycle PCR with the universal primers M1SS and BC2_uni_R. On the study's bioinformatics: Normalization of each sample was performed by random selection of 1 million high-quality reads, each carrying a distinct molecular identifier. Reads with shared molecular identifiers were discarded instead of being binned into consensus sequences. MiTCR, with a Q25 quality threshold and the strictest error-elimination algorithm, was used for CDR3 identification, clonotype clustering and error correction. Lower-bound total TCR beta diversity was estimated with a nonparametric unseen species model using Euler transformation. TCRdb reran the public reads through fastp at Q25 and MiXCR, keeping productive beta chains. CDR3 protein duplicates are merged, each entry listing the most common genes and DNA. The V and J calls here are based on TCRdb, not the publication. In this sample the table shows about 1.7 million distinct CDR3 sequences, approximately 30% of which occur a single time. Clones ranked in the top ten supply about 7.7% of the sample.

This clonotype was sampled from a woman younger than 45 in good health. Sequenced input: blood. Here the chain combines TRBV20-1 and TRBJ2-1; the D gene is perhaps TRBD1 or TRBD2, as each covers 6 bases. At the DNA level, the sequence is TGCAGTGCTCGGGGGCAGGGGTGGAATGAGCAGTTCTTC. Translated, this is CSARGQGWNEQFF.